A single sample is the source of the 7 T cell receptor beta chains below, sequenced in a study of cytomegalovirus exposure and HLA in healthy donors. The PCR used 60 Vbeta and 13 Jbeta primers. Here immunoSEQ multiplex PCR was the method, and the copy in TCRdb shows in-frame clones only, minus some. The sample records hundreds of thousands of clones, around 76% being singletons. What was sequenced was PBMCs. These receptors all stem from a man aged 18 to 29 in good health and CMV-seronegative.

This clone showed up just once. CDR3 coding DNA: TGCGCCAGCAGGCCCGCAGGGAACACTGAAGCTTTCTTT. Translated, it gives CASRPAGNTEAFF. J is TRBJ1-1 and V is TRBV10-1, with D uncertain. Germline lookup yields CDR1 WNHNN and CDR2 SYGVQD (reference sequence). The V end was cut by 6 bases, the J end by 1 base, with 9 bases between. This CDR3 spans 13 amino acids.

Comments on this clone: Other DNA sequences in the sample encode the same CDR3. The rearrangement joins TRBV28 to TRBJ1-2; 10 bases agree with TRBD1. CDR3 size: 14 residues. CDR1 is MDHEN and CDR2 is SYDVKM in the germline V gene. V dropped 3 bases and J dropped 11; count of bases not matched to a gene: 9. The CDR3 sequence: CASSLRQGAFGYTF. CDR3 DNA: TGTGCCAGCAGTTTGAGACAGGGGGCTTTTGGTTACACCTTC.

The rearrangement uses TRBV7-9 and TRBJ2-3; TRBD1 matches 8 bases. Trimming cost V 3 bases and J 5 bases; bases outside gene matches: 7. CDR3 length equals 15 residues. The germline CDR1 and CDR2 sequences are SEHNR and FQNEAQ (reference sequence). This chain's CDR3 is CASSLTGVTGDTQYF. The CDR3 DNA follows: TGTGCCAGCAGCTTGACAGGGGTAACGGGAGATACGCAGTATTTT.

This clone is classed as medium-sized. This chain uses TRBV6-4 with TRBJ2-2; possible D gene TRBD1, 5 bases. V lost 0 bases and J lost 3, with 5 bases in between. CDR3 size: 14 residues. Germline lookup yields CDR1 MRHNA and CDR2 SNTAGT. As DNA, the CDR3 is TGTGCCAGCAGTGACTCGACAGACACCGGGGAGCTGTTTTTT. Protein product: CASSDSTDTGELFF.

The CDR3 region has the DNA TGTGCCAGCAGTTTTAGTCAGCCCCAGCATTTT. This sequence encodes CASSFSQPQHF. This chain links TRBV28 with TRBJ1-5; no firm D call. This CDR3 has 11 amino acids. Germline V lookup: CDR1 MDHEN, CDR2 SYDVKM. V was cut by 3 bases and J by 6 bases, with 3 bases left in between.

The V call is TRBV5-1, the J call TRBJ2-3; 7 bases fit TRBD1. The germline V gene encodes CDR1 SGHRS and CDR2 YFSETQ. The CDR3 runs to 16 residues. Trimming cost V 4 bases and J 0 bases; bases outside gene matches: 8. Written as DNA, the CDR3 is TGCGCCAGCAGCGGGGACAGCCTAACTAGCACAGATACGCAGTATTTT. It specifies CASSGDSLTSTDTQYF.

The J gene is TRBJ1-5, the V gene TRBV7-9, with 7 bases aligning to TRBD1. The germline CDR1 and CDR2 sequences are SEHNR and FQNEAQ (reference sequence). This CDR3 spans 14 amino acids. V shed 4 bases and J 4 bases; nucleotides not matched to a gene: 4. The CDR3 loop is CASSWDRQNQPQHF. CDR3 nucleotides: TGTGCCAGCAGCTGGGACAGACAAAATCAGCCCCAGCATTTT.